These 32 T cell receptor beta chains originate from one sample sequenced in a study of blood T cell repertoires in COVID-19. Profiling relied on immunoSEQ multiplex PCR, and the TCRdb table lists in-frame clones only, not all of them. The repertoire consists of about 230,000 clones, with just under 90% occurring once and the leading ten covering 2.7%. The source material was peripheral blood. Receptors were obtained from a man aged 30 to 45 with COVID-19, enrolled during active disease.

The chain is built from TRBV6-5 and TRBJ1-2; possible D gene TRBD1, 5 bases. The V gene's germline CDR1 is MNHEY and CDR2 SVGAGI. This CDR3 has 16 amino acids. Trimming shortened V by 0 bases and J by 3 bases, and 14 bases separated the two germline ends. Here the CDR3 reads CASSYSLGGRHYGYTF. CDR3 sequence (DNA): TGTGCCAGCAGTTACTCTTTGGGGGGGAGGCACTATGGCTACACCTTC.

The chain carries TRBV7-2 and TRBJ2-7, with D tentatively TRBD2 (5 bases). This CDR3 has 13 amino acids. V was pared by 0 bases and J by 6 bases, with 9 bases between. Germline V lookup: CDR1 SGHTA, CDR2 FQGNSA. The CDR3 reads CASSLARGAEQYF. DNA for the CDR3: TGTGCCAGCAGCTTAGCCCGGGGAGCCGAGCAGTACTTC.

The rearrangement joins TRBV6-4 to TRBJ1-5, with D uncertain. The CDR3 length is 15 residues. Per the germline V gene, CDR1 is MRHNA and CDR2 is SNTAGT. Trimming pared 7 bases from V and 2 bases from J, leaving 15 bases between. DNA for the CDR3: TGTGCCAGCATCGAGCGGGTGTGGGGCAATCAGCCCCAGCATTTT. Protein sequence: CASIERVWGNQPQHF.

The rearrangement joins TRBV7-6 to TRBJ2-1; TRBD1 might be the D (6 bases). The CDR3 runs to 15 residues. The V end lost 5 bases, the J end lost 6 bases, and 17 bases lay between the germline ends. Germline V lookup: CDR1 SGHVS, CDR2 FNYEAQ. The chain's CDR3 is CASSTDRVYTNEQFF. The CDR3 nucleotides read TGTGCCAGCAGCACGGACAGAGTCTACACCAATGAGCAGTTCTTC.

This clone was counted a single time. CDR3 DNA: TGTGCCAGCAGCATTGCTCCGGGACAGGGGAAGGAGACCCAGTACTTC. Translated, it gives CASSIAPGQGKETQYF. The V call is TRBV7-3, the J call TRBJ2-5; the match to TRBD1 covers 10 bases. The CDR3 has 16 amino acids. In germline, CDR1 is SGHTA, CDR2 FQGTGA. V shed 5 bases and J 5 bases; nucleotides not matched to a gene: 11.

This clone was picked up a small number of times. The V and J genes are TRBV29-1 and TRBJ1-2, with D tentatively TRBD1 (6 bases). The CDR3 length is 13 residues. Germline-derived CDR1 and CDR2 are SQVTM and ANQGSEA. With 4 bases removed from V and 1 base from J, the gap between germline ends came to 10 bases. The CDR3 DNA reads as TGCAGCGTTGTTGAGGGGGATAACTATGGCTACACCTTC. Translation gives CSVVEGDNYGYTF.

The chain uses TRBV28 and TRBJ2-6; D perhaps matches TRBD2 (5 bases). Trimming pared 2 bases from V and 0 bases from J, leaving 8 bases between. Germline loops: CDR1 MDHEN, CDR2 SYDVKM. The CDR3 is 16 residues long. The CDR3 nucleotides are TGTGCCAGCAGTTTAGGAGGTTACTCTGGGGCCAACGTCCTGACTTTC. Its translation: CASSLGGYSGANVLTF.

The V call is TRBV7-3, the J call TRBJ2-1, with D tentatively TRBD2 (6 bases). Trimming shortened V by 5 bases and J by 11 bases, and 22 bases separated the two germline ends. This CDR3 comprises 15 residues. Germline assignment: CDR1 SGHTA and CDR2 FQGTGA. The CDR3 protein is CASSRDLQPGLKQFF. CDR3 DNA sequence: TGTGCCAGCAGCCGCGACCTTCAACCGGGACTTAAGCAGTTCTTC. Full variable domain (remainder filled in from reference TRBV7-3 and TRBJ2-1): GAGVSQTPSNKVTEKGKYVELRCDPISGHTALYWYRQSLGQGPEFLIYFQGTGAADDSGLPNDRFFAVRPEGSVSTLKIQRTERGDSAVYLCASSRDLQPGLKQFFGPGTRLTVL.

The V gene is TRBV25-1, the J gene TRBJ1-2; a possible D gene is TRBD1 (5 bases). CDR3 length equals 14 residues. Deletions cut 3 bases from V and 5 bases from J, with 13 bases between. The germline V gene has CDR1 MGHDK and CDR2 SYGVNS. As DNA, the CDR3 is TGTGCCAGCAGTGATAGGTCAGGGAGGTATGGCTACACCTTC. Translation gives CASSDRSGRYGYTF.

In its sample, this clone was seen once. The V call is TRBV28, the J call TRBJ1-6; D gene uncertain. The CDR3 spans 12 residues. From germline, CDR1 is MDHEN and CDR2 SYDVKM. Trimming cost V 5 bases and J 7 bases, with 6 bases left between them. CDR3: CASSPTNSPLHF. For the CDR3, the DNA is TGTGCCAGCAGTCCTACGAATTCACCCCTCCACTTT.

V usage is TRBV5-4 and J usage is TRBJ1-2; 7 bases are shared with TRBD1. The CDR3 is made up of 14 amino acids. V shed 3 bases and J 0 bases; nucleotides not matched to a gene: 2. CDR1 SGHNT and CDR2 YYREEE come from the germline V gene (reference sequence). This CDR3 is CASSWGQPNYGYTF. The CDR3 DNA reads TGTGCCAGCAGCTGGGGACAGCCTAACTATGGCTACACCTTC.

This chain uses TRBV9 with TRBJ1-1, with D possibly being TRBD1 (6 bases). The germline gives CDR1 SGDLS, CDR2 YYNGEE. V gave up 1 base and J gave up 4 bases, with 8 bases separating them. The CDR3 runs 13 residues. The CDR3 DNA sequence: TGTGCCAGCAGCGTACAGGGGAGCACTGAAGCTTTCTTT. It encodes CASSVQGSTEAFF.

The chain recombines TRBV6-2 or TRBV6-3 with TRBJ1-6, with D uncertain. Trimming stripped 6 bases from V and 9 bases from J, with 15 bases between. Per germline, CDR1 MNHEY and CDR2 SVGEGT. The CDR3 is 14 amino acids. As DNA, the CDR3 is TGTGCCAGCAGCCCCGTGTCAGATTCTTCACCCCTCCACTTT. Amino acid sequence: CASSPVSDSSPLHF.

Turning to this clone: Other DNA variants within this sample encode the same CDR3. The J gene is TRBJ1-2, the V gene TRBV7-9; D remains ambiguous. The V gene's germline CDR1 is SEHNR and CDR2 FQNEAQ (reference sequence). The CDR3 sequence is 12 residues long. V was pared by 5 bases and J by 4 bases, with 8 bases between. In DNA, the CDR3 is TGTGCCAGCAGCCTTGAGGGCTATGGCTACACCTTC. This sequence encodes CASSLEGYGYTF.

The rearrangement links TRBV9 to TRBJ2-1; possible D gene TRBD1, 5 bases. This CDR3 has 16 amino acids. V lost 4 bases, J lost 0 bases, and 14 bases lay in between. Germline V gene lookup returns CDR1 SGDLS and CDR2 YYNGEE. The CDR3 region has the DNA TGTGCCAGCAGCCCAAGACAGCAAATCTCCTACAATGAGCAGTTCTTC. It is translated as CASSPRQQISYNEQFF.

The chain links TRBV28 to TRBJ2-2; unclear D gene. From germline, CDR1 is MDHEN and CDR2 SYDVKM. The CDR3 covers 13 residues. V was cut by 4 bases and J by 4 bases, with 7 bases left in between. The CDR3: CASSSTSTGELFF. In nucleotides, the CDR3 is TGTGCCAGCAGTTCCACATCCACCGGGGAGCTGTTTTTT.

The CDR3 DNA sequence: TGTGCCAGCAGCCCACATCGACGGGACGAGCAGTACTTC. Its protein product is CASSPHRRDEQYF. The J gene is TRBJ2-7, the V gene TRBV14; D is undetermined. The CDR3 runs to 13 residues. Germline CDR1 SGHDN, CDR2 FVKESK. V lost 4 bases and J 5 bases, leaving 12 bases between the germline ends.

This clone was counted once. The chain couples TRBV7-3 to TRBJ2-2, with D hard to call. V was clipped by 3 bases and J by 7 bases, with 6 bases between them. This CDR3 is 12 amino acids long. The germline V gene has CDR1 SGHTA and CDR2 FQGTGA. The CDR3 sequence: CASSLSSGELFF. For the CDR3, the DNA is TGTGCCAGCAGCTTGAGTAGCGGGGAGCTGTTTTTT.

J is TRBJ2-5 and V is TRBV21-1; TRBD2 is the table's D call and was not checked against the DNA. TRBV21-1 is assigned pseudogene status. The CDR3 has 18 residues. In DNA form, the CDR3 reads TGTGCCAGCAGCAAAAGGGCGACTAGCGGGGGGTACCAAGAGACCCAGTACTTC. Translation gives CASSKRATSGGYQETQYF.

This chain joins TRBV24-1 and TRBJ2-5; D is possibly TRBD1 (7 bases). Trimming stripped 5 bases from V and 5 bases from J, with 17 bases between. Germline assignment: CDR1 KGHDR and CDR2 SFDVKD. The CDR3 covers 15 residues. This CDR3 reads CATSGGQGGRETQYF. The CDR3, as DNA: TGTGCCACCAGTGGGGGTCAGGGGGGTCGGGAGACCCAGTACTTC.

V gene TRBV5-1 combines with J gene TRBJ2-5; 9 bases are shared with TRBD1. The CDR3 length is 15 residues. Looked up from germline, CDR1 is SGHRS and CDR2 is YFSETQ. With V trimmed by 5 bases and J by 3 bases, 8 bases remained unmatched. The CDR3 protein is CASRIQGASEETQYF. The CDR3 nucleotides are TGCGCCAGCAGAATACAGGGGGCTTCGGAAGAGACCCAGTACTTC.

This chain uses TRBV5-4 with TRBJ2-1; 10 positions match TRBD2. CDR1 is SGHNT, CDR2 YYREEE, per germline (reference sequence). The CDR3 is 16 residues long. The trim removed 4 bases at V and 8 bases at J, leaving 12 bases unmatched. CDR3 region: CASSPGSSGRPDEQFF. The DNA for the CDR3 is TGTGCCAGCAGCCCGGGATCTAGCGGGAGACCTGATGAGCAGTTCTTC.

The J gene is TRBJ2-7, the V gene TRBV19, with 8 bases that match TRBD1. CDR3 length equals 15 residues. The V segment lost 1 base and the J segment 5 bases; nucleotides outside the gene matches: 7. Germline V CDR1 and CDR2: LNHDA, SQIVND (reference sequence). The CDR3 loop is CASSIGRQGTDEQYF. In nucleotides, the CDR3 is TGTGCCAGTAGTATAGGCAGACAGGGGACGGACGAGCAGTACTTC.

V and J are TRBV19 and TRBJ1-1; TRBD1 agrees at 7 bases. Germline CDR1 and CDR2: LNHDA and SQIVND (reference sequence). The CDR3 is made up of 12 amino acids. The V segment lost 8 bases and the J segment 4 bases; nucleotides outside the gene matches: 4. The CDR3 region has the DNA TGTGCCAGTCAGGGGGTGGCCACTGAAGCTTTCTTT. This codes for CASQGVATEAFF.

About this clone itself: Other nucleotide sequences from this sample produce the same CDR3. The rearrangement links TRBV29-1 to TRBJ1-1; no firm D call. The V gene's germline CDR1 is SQVTM and CDR2 ANQGSEA. CDR3 length equals 13 residues. Trimming took off 1 base at V and 0 bases at J, with 6 bases between the two ends. The CDR3 is CSVEGRMNTEAFF. The CDR3 nucleotides read TGCAGCGTTGAAGGCAGGATGAACACTGAAGCTTTCTTT.

The V and J genes are TRBV29-1 and TRBJ1-2, with 12 nucleotides matching TRBD1. There are 12 residues in the CDR3. With V trimmed by 7 bases and J by 4 bases, 1 base remained unmatched. Germline CDR1 SQVTM, CDR2 ANQGSEA. The CDR3 DNA reads as TGCAGCGCGGGACAGGGGGCCTATGGCTACACCTTC. Amino acids: CSAGQGAYGYTF.

The DNA for the CDR3 is TGTGCCAGCAGTTTTCTCGTTCGTGGCAATCAGCCCCAGCATTTT. Its translation is CASSFLVRGNQPQHF. V usage is TRBV28 and J usage is TRBJ1-5; D gene unclear. Trimming took 3 bases from V and 2 from J, leaving 11 bases between them. Germline CDR1 and CDR2: MDHEN and SYDVKM. The CDR3 sequence is 15 residues long.

This clone was seen more than once but under ten times. The chain carries TRBV7-3 and TRBJ2-3; 10 positions match TRBD2. The CDR3 has 17 residues. CDR1 SGHTA and CDR2 FQGTGA come from the germline V gene. Germline trimming cut 0 bases from V and 2 bases from J; bases unmatched to any gene: 5. This CDR3 reads CASSLTQREGNTDTQYF. In nucleotides, the CDR3 is TGTGCCAGCAGCTTAACACAGCGGGAGGGGAACACAGATACGCAGTATTTT.

V usage is TRBV18 and J usage is TRBJ1-2; a possible D gene is TRBD1 (5 bases). Trimming cost V 3 bases and J 5 bases, with 10 bases left between them. The CDR3 is made up of 13 amino acids. Germline V gene lookup returns CDR1 KGHSH and CDR2 LQKENI. CDR3 region: CASSPGEEYGYTF. CDR3 sequence (DNA): TGTGCCAGCTCACCGGGGGAGGAGTATGGCTACACCTTC.

The chain carries TRBV9 and TRBJ2-2; 12 nucleotides line up with TRBD2. The J segment lost 1 base and the V segment lost 2 bases, leaving 0 bases of the junction unmatched. CDR1 and CDR2 (germline): SGDLS, YYNGEE. The CDR3 runs 16 residues. The CDR3 DNA reads as TGTGCCAGCAGCGTGACTAGCGGGGGGAACACCGGGGAGCTGTTTTTT. Translated, it gives CASSVTSGGNTGELFF.

This clone has only one observation. The chain employs TRBV2 and TRBJ1-2; TRBD1 matches at 7 bases. This CDR3 is built from 13 residues. Germline V gene data show CDR1 as SNHLY and CDR2 as FYNNEI. V dropped 4 bases and J dropped 7; count of bases not matched to a gene: 6. CDR3 sequence: CASSAQGRSGYTF. The CDR3 coding sequence is TGTGCCAGCAGTGCACAGGGGAGGTCTGGCTACACCTTC.

The chain uses TRBV5-4 and TRBJ1-3; TRBD1 agrees at 7 bases. V lost 3 bases to trimming and J lost 7 bases; unmatched junction nucleotides: 10. There are 15 residues in the CDR3. Per the germline V gene, CDR1 is SGHNT and CDR2 is YYREEE (reference sequence). The CDR3 nucleotides are TGTGCCAGCAGCTCCACGACAGGGTCTCGGAACACCATATATTTT. It specifies CASSSTTGSRNTIYF.